A single sample gave rise to the 14 T cell receptor beta chains below, sequenced in a study of identical twins. TCRdb recomputed calls from the 5' RACE reads with MiXCR, one row per CDR3 protein. Among 410,000 or so distinct CDR3 sequences listed, around a sixth were seen once. The sequenced sample consisted of naive T cells sorted from blood. Every receptor here comes from a man between 50 and 59 years old in good health.

This clonotype showed up many times. The chain carries TRBV10-3 and TRBJ2-7; D is unclear. The CDR3 runs to 13 residues. Germline V gives CDR1 ENHRY, CDR2 SYGVKD. Trimming pared 4 bases from V and 1 base from J, leaving 8 bases between. This chain's CDR3 is CAISVPDSYEQYF. The CDR3 nucleotides read TGTGCCATCAGTGTTCCGGATTCCTACGAGCAGTACTTC.

This clonotype was counted between two and nine times. The genes are TRBV12-3 or TRBV12-4 and TRBJ2-1; the D gene is possibly TRBD2 (5 bases). The CDR3 totals 12 residues. Trimming cost V 6 bases and J 7 bases, with 10 bases left between them. The CDR3 nucleotides read TGTGCCAGCAGCAATAGCGTAAATGAGCAGTTCTTC. It encodes CASSNSVNEQFF.

This chain connects TRBV10-3 to TRBJ2-7, with a possible D match to TRBD2 (5 bases). CDR1 is ENHRY and CDR2 is SYGVKD in the germline V gene. V lost 3 bases, J lost 6 bases, and 21 bases lay in between. This CDR3 spans 16 amino acids. CDR3 coding DNA: TGTGCCATCAGTGACGAAGGAGGCCTTCGGGGAGTCGAGCAGTACTTC. Residues: CAISDEGGLRGVEQYF.

Many counts were recorded for this clonotype. The rearrangement links TRBV20-1 to TRBJ1-2; no reliable D call. CDR3 length: 14 residues. Trimming shortened V by 6 bases and J by 1 base, and 15 bases separated the two germline ends. Germline V gene lookup returns CDR1 DFQATT and CDR2 SNEGSKA (reference sequence). The CDR3 nucleotides are TGCAGTGCCTCGGCAGTTTTCAGTAACTATGGCTACACCTTC. It codes for CSASAVFSNYGYTF.

This clonotype was picked up many times. The chain is built from TRBV12-3 or TRBV12-4 and TRBJ2-1, with D perhaps given as TRBD1 or TRBD2 (6 bases each). This CDR3 is built from 14 residues. Trimming stripped 6 bases from V and 6 bases from J, with 15 bases between. The CDR3 sequence is CASSPSGARNEQFF. The CDR3 DNA reads as TGTGCCAGCAGCCCCTCGGGGGCGCGCAATGAGCAGTTCTTC.

The CDR3 protein is CASSIAGAGTQETQYF. The CDR3 DNA reads TGTGCCAGCAGCATCGCGGGGGCCGGGACTCAAGAGACCCAGTACTTC. The genes are TRBV11-2 and TRBJ2-5; possibly TRBD2 for D (7 bases). Between the trimmed V and J ends, which lost 5 bases and 2 bases, there was a span of 18 bases. Germline V lookup: CDR1 SGHAT, CDR2 FQNNGV. CDR3 length: 16 residues.

This clonotype was observed many times. This chain joins TRBV5-1 and TRBJ2-1; the match to TRBD2 covers 14 bases. Trimming removed 4 bases from V and 10 bases from J; junction bases left unmatched: 7. The germline gives CDR1 SGHRS, CDR2 YFSETQ. The CDR3 length is 15 residues. CDR3 bases: TGCGCCAGCAGCCTGGGACTAGCGGGGGTGGGAGAGCAGTTCTTC. Its protein is CASSLGLAGVGEQFF.

CDR3 in DNA: TGCGCCAGCAAGACGGCGTACACCGGGGAGCTGTTTTTT. Protein: CASKTAYTGELFF. The chain is built from TRBV10-2 and TRBJ2-2; D is unresolved. Germline V lookup: CDR1 WSHSY, CDR2 SAAADI. The length of the CDR3 is 13 residues. Trimming left V 7 bases short and J 3 bases short, with 9 bases between.

The genes are TRBV7-2 and TRBJ1-1; D uncertain. From germline, CDR1 is SGHTA and CDR2 FQGNSA. The CDR3 spans 14 residues. V lost 6 bases, J lost 3 bases, and 14 bases lay in between. As DNA, the CDR3 is TGTGCCAGCAGACCGGGCCCTCGGGACACTGAAGCTTTCTTT. Its translation is CASRPGPRDTEAFF.

CDR3 region: CASSQESGVKDTQYF. The CDR3 bases are TGTGCCAGCAGCCAAGAATCAGGGGTAAAGGATACGCAGTATTTT. The J gene is TRBJ2-3, the V gene TRBV3-1, with D perhaps TRBD1 (6 bases). V dropped 0 bases and J dropped 6 bases, with 13 bases sitting between them. From germline, CDR1 is LGHDT and CDR2 YNNKEL (reference sequence). The CDR3 covers 15 residues.

This clonotype was picked up a small number of times. CDR3 coding DNA: TGTGCCAGCAGTTACTCGAGTCGAGGGACGGCCGGGGAGCTGTTTTTT. This sequence encodes CASSYSSRGTAGELFF. The chain employs TRBV6-5 and TRBJ2-2; perhaps D is TRBD1 or TRBD2 (5 bases each). The germline V gene has CDR1 MNHEY and CDR2 SVGAGI. The CDR3 runs 16 residues. The V and J ends lost 0 bases and 6 bases respectively, with 14 bases between them.

The V and J genes are TRBV20-1 and TRBJ2-7; TRBD2 matches 10 bases. The CDR3 runs to 15 residues. Germline lookup yields CDR1 DFQATT and CDR2 SNEGSKA (reference sequence). Trimming cost V 5 bases and J 0 bases; bases outside gene matches: 7. The CDR3 protein is CSALPLAGTSYEQYF. In DNA, the CDR3 is TGCAGTGCTTTGCCACTAGCGGGAACCTCCTACGAGCAGTACTTC.

The chain is built from TRBV5-1 and TRBJ1-4; tentative D call: TRBD1 (5 bases). The length of the CDR3 is 15 residues. V lost 5 bases and J 4 bases, leaving 15 bases between the germline ends. The germline CDR1 and CDR2 sequences are SGHRS and YFSETQ. The CDR3 loop is CASSPVTAFNEKLFF. CDR3 sequence (DNA): TGCGCCAGCAGTCCTGTGACAGCTTTTAATGAAAAACTGTTTTTT.

This clonotype was recorded a few times. The chain couples TRBV9 to TRBJ2-2; the match to TRBD2 covers 9 bases. Germline V CDR1 and CDR2: SGDLS, YYNGEE. V shed 1 base, J shed 3 bases, and the junction held 7 bases outside the gene matches. The length of the CDR3 is 17 residues. As DNA, the CDR3 is TGTGCCAGCAGCGTAAGAGCGGGAGGCCGTGACACCGGGGAGCTGTTTTTT. Encoded protein: CASSVRAGGRDTGELFF.